The clone carrying this T cell receptor beta chain appeared a few times. The antigen remains unidentified. The CDR3 sequence is 13 residues long. The ends were cut back, 3 bases at V and 0 bases at J, with 6 bases in the middle. Germline CDR1 reads DFQATT; CDR2 reads SNEGSKA (reference sequence). Through a sample-barcoded 5' primer and a J-beta primer mix, a second PCR was run for roughly 6 to 12 cycles. A single record per CDR3 protein comes from TCRdb applying MiXCR to the 5' RACE reads. In the table there are fewer than 750,000 distinct CDR3 sequences, roughly 48% of which are singletons. This sample was included in a study of blood T cells in healthy people across ages. Study-level information: About one barcoded beta molecule was captured per two T cells (by template switching). Notes on the study in general: In older individuals, TCR beta diversity per million T cells was lower, falling roughly linearly with age.

Ten milliliters of peripheral blood were drawn from each donor. The material sequenced was blood. This receptor was obtained from a man of 80 years or more in good health. The V gene is TRBV20-1, the J gene TRBJ2-1; D remains unclear. CDR3 DNA sequence: TGCAGTGCTAGGAGTCGCTCCTACAATGAGCAGTTCTTC. Translating it yields CSARSRSYNEQFF.